This entry is about one T cell receptor (beta chain). Assay used: immunoSEQ multiplex PCR; TCRdb lists only in-frame clones, some missing. The table lists about 710,000 clones, around 87% of them singletons. This record belongs to a study of shared T cell receptors in the human thymus. The CDR3 contains 18 residues. The germline CDR1 and CDR2 sequences are MDHEN and SYDVKM. With V trimmed by 4 bases and J by 1 base, 9 bases remained unmatched. The sample also formed part of further work on human thymus T cells. That investigation notes: Corrective cardiac surgery supplied the resected thymus tissue. Gene usage for V and J segments appeared biased in thymic and blood repertoires. Unrelated individuals reportedly shared highly overlapping thymic TCR repertoires.

Sample: thymocytes. The V call is TRBV28, the J call TRBJ2-4; 11 bases are a match to TRBD2. The receptor was isolated from a boy under three years old with a congenital heart defect. The CDR3 DNA sequence: TGTGCCAGCAGTTATAGCGGGGGGGCGGGGGACGCCAAAAACATTCAGTACTTC. Translating it yields CASSYSGGAGDAKNIQYF.